This TCR beta chain was captured by sequencing in a study of blood T cell repertoires in COVID-19. As for the study in general: T cells, B-cell-depleted T cells, or PBMCs supplied cDNA or gDNA.

The CDR3 sequence is 17 residues long. Germline assignment: CDR1 SGHAT and CDR2 FQNNGV. Trimming at V came to 5 bases and at J to 0 bases, leaving 10 bases not matched to a gene. Original methodology: Amplification of reference gene primers provided the estimated nucleated cell counts. Generated by immunoSEQ multiplex PCR, the TCRdb table keeps only in-frame clones and is missing some. The V and J calls and clone size are taken from that table; D and trimming were inferred from the DNA. The sample consists of 250,000 to 300,000 clones, over 70% of them appearing once. The sample taken for sequencing was peripheral blood. The receptor was isolated from a man aged 80 or over with acute or convalescent COVID-19. The chain joins TRBV11-2 to TRBJ2-3; 8 bases map to TRBD1. The CDR3 sequence: CASSPHPGQGSTDTQYF. The CDR3 DNA reads TGTGCCAGCAGCCCCCACCCTGGACAGGGAAGCACAGATACGCAGTATTTT.